The entry that follows covers one T cell receptor (beta chain) sequence. Its antigen is not identified. Using its own MiXCR run on the reads, TCRdb lists one record per CDR3 protein. In the table there are roughly 150,000 distinct CDR3 sequences, approximately 17% of which are singletons. CDR1 SGHVS and CDR2 FNYEAQ come from the germline V gene. This CDR3 has 17 amino acids. Trimming left V 5 bases short and J 7 bases short, with 26 bases between. The entry originates in a study of T cell repertoires in cytomegalovirus infection. For the study at large: Evidence of both CMV infection and a matching HLA type came from public TCR beta signatures. General observations from the study: What dominated the ex vivo response were HLA-C-restricted CMV-specific TCR beta clonotypes. Cumulative public TCR beta family frequency identified carriers of CMV plus the relevant HLA.

The sample consisted of CD8+ T cells from PBMCs. The receptor was derived from a human donor in good health (CMV status not recorded). Some clones in this sample may be carry-over from other donors' samples. The V and J genes are TRBV7-6 and TRBJ1-1; D perhaps matches TRBD1 (5 bases). Here the CDR3 DNA reads TGTGCCAGCAGCCGCTCTGGGCAGGGCGGGGTTGATATTGAAGCTTTCTTT. Residues: CASSRSGQGGVDIEAFF.